Here is one TCR beta chain with its context. Assay: immunoSEQ multiplex PCR; the TCRdb copy retains only in-frame clones and omits some. The table includes tens of thousands of clones, approximately 83% detected once. This entry comes from a study of T cells in localized non-small cell lung cancer. This CDR3 contains 16 residues. CDR1 LNHDA and CDR2 SQIVND come from the germline V gene (reference sequence). V gave up 6 bases and J gave up 3 bases, with 20 bases separating them. The sample consisted of PBMCs, taken before any cancer treatment. The clonotype comes from a man aged 35-75 years with stage II lung adenocarcinoma. The genes are TRBV19 and TRBJ1-2; D is perhaps TRBD1 (5 bases). In DNA, the CDR3 is TGTGCCAGTAGACCTTCATCAGGGCTGCGGGACTATGGCTACACCTTC. Residues: CASRPSSGLRDYGYTF.